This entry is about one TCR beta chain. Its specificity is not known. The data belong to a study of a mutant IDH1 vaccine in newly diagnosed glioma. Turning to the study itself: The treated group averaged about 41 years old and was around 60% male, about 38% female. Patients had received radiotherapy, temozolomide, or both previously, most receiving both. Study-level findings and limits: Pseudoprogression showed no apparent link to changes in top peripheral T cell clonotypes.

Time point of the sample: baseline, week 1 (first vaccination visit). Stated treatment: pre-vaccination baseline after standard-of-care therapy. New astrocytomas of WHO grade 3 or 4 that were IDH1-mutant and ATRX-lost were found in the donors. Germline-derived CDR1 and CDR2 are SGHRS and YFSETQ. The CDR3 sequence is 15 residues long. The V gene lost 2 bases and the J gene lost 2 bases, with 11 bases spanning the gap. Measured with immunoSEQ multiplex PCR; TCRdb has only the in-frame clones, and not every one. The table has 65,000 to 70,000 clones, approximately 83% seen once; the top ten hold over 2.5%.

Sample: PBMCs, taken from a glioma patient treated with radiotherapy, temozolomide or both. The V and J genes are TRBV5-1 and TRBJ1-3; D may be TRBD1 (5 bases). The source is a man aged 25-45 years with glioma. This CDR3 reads CASSFRGGTGNTIYF. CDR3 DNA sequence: TGCGCCAGCAGCTTTAGGGGAGGAACTGGAAACACCATATATTTT.